This TCR beta chain derives from a study of blood T cell repertoires in COVID-19. Study background: Specimens from acute and convalescent COVID-19 originated in the United States, Italy and Spain. T cells, B-cell-depleted T cells, or PBMCs supplied cDNA or gDNA.

V was shortened by 1 base and J by 1 base, with 6 bases between the two germline ends. Looked up from germline, CDR1 is SGHNT and CDR2 is YENEEA. This CDR3 spans 14 amino acids. Per the study methods: Amplification with reference gene primers provided the estimates of nucleated cell counts. Repertoires were generated with immunoSEQ multiplex PCR, while TCRdb's copy carries only in-frame clones and drops some. V and J calls and clone size are those listed in that table; D and trimming were worked out from the DNA. The top ten hold 7% to 9% of the sample, which has around 100,000 clones, more than 75% seen once.

The receptor comes from a man aged 30-40 years in a cohort sampled during active COVID-19. This chain links TRBV11-3 with TRBJ2-3; weak D call: TRBD2 (6 bases). Sequencing was done on a sample of peripheral blood. For the CDR3, the DNA is TGTGCCAGCAGCTTAGCGGGGGGCACAGATACGCAGTATTTT. Translated, it gives CASSLAGGTDTQYF.